Listed below are T cell receptor beta chains from one sample, sequenced in a study of cytomegalovirus exposure and HLA in healthy donors. Data came from immunoSEQ multiplex PCR; TCRdb stores just in-frame clones and leaves some out. The table records 110,000 or so clones, 80% to 90% of them present only once. Sequencing was done on a sample of PBMCs. The receptor source for this set is a man aged 18 to 35 in good health and CMV-seropositive. CDR3s include the opening cysteine and the closing phenylalanine or tryptophan. The D gene is left open where the match is weak. Some rows have no size entry. The others give once, few or many, or a class for an expanded clone.

TRBJ1-2	TRBV4-2	TRBD1	-	TGTGCCAGCAGCCAATGGGACAGCAACTATGGCTACACCTTC	CASSQWDSNYGYTF
TRBJ1-3	TRBV6-5	-	-	TGTGCCAGCAAGAGGAAGGCAATCCCTGGAAACACCATATATTTT	CASKRKAIPGNTIYF
TRBJ2-4	TRBV6-5	-	-	TGTGCCAGCAGTTACTCGGGCAGGGGAGCCAAAAACATTCAGTACTTC	CASSYSGRGAKNIQYF
TRBJ1-2	TRBV27	-	-	TGTGCCAGCAGTGCCGCGGGGGCTAACTATGGCTACACCTTC	CASSAAGANYGYTF
TRBJ2-7	TRBV4-1	TRBD2	-	TGCGCCAGCAGCCAAGGGTTACTAGCGGGGACCCAAATAGCCTACGAGCAGTACTTC	CASSQGLLAGTQIAYEQYF
TRBJ1-2	TRBV4-2	TRBD1	-	TGTGCCAGCAGCCAACTGGACAGGTTCTATGGTGGCTACACCTTC	CASSQLDRFYGGYTF
TRBJ2-7	TRBV28	TRBD2	-	TGTGCCAGCAGCCCGACTAGCGGGCCTTACGAGCAGTACTTC	CASSPTSGPYEQYF
TRBJ2-7	TRBV4-1	TRBD1	-	TGCGCCAGCAGCCCATCTCCCGGGACAGGGGACGAGCAGTACTTC	CASSPSPGTGDEQYF
TRBJ1-4	TRBV10-2	-	-	TGCGCCAGCAGTGAGGGGACAACTGGGGCTGAAAAACTGTTTTTT	CASSEGTTGAEKLFF
TRBJ2-3	TRBV5-6	-	few	TGTGCCAGCAGCCCCCAAGGGGGGGGAGAGGGGCAGTATTTT	CASSPQGGGEGQYF
TRBJ2-3	TRBV7-8	TRBD1	-	TGTGCCAGCAGCTTAGGGGGGACAGGGGGCGGTCTGGATTTT	CASSLGGTGGGLDF
TRBJ2-7	TRBV7-9	TRBD2	-	TGTGCCAGCAGCTCCGGCCGGGAGGCCTACGAGCAGTACTTC	CASSSGREAYEQYF
TRBJ1-2	TRBV5-1	-	-	TGCGCCAGCAGCCCAACAGGAGACTATGGCTACACCTTC	CASSPTGDYGYTF
TRBJ2-2	TRBV7-9	-	-	TGTGCCAGCAGCTTTGAACAGGGAACGTATACCGGGGAGCTGTTTTTT	CASSFEQGTYTGELFF
TRBJ2-6	TRBV5-1	-	-	TGCGCCAGCAGCTCCCTGGCGGCTGGGGCCAACGTCCTGACTTTC	CASSSLAAGANVLTF
TRBJ2-3	TRBV12-5	TRBD2	-	TGTGCTAGTGGTCTATCAGCGGGGGGGGACATTACAGATACGCAGTATTTT	CASGLSAGGDITDTQYF
TRBJ1-5	TRBV5-1	TRBD1	-	TGCGCCAGCAGCTTACAGGGGGCGCCGGGTCAGCCCCAGCATTTT	CASSLQGAPGQPQHF
TRBJ2-7	TRBV5-6	-	-	TGTGCCAGCCCCCCAGGTGAGCAGTACTTC	CASPPGEQYF
TRBJ2-5	TRBV10-3	TRBD2	-	TGTGCCATCGGGCTAGCGGGACAAGAGACCCAGTACTTC	CAIGLAGQETQYF
TRBJ1-5	TRBV21-1	-	-	TGTGCCAGCCTCAGGAGAAGGGGTTTGCAGCCCCAGCATTTT	CASLRRRGLQPQHF
TRBJ2-5	TRBV4-3	TRBD1	-	TGCGCCAGCAGCCAAGAGACAGGGTTGGAGACCCAGTACTTC	CASSQETGLETQYF
TRBJ1-5	TRBV7-2	-	-	TGTGCCAGCAGCTTAGGTTCTCGTTTTAGCAATCAGCCCCAGCATTTT	CASSLGSRFSNQPQHF
TRBJ2-2	TRBV9	-	-	TGTGCCAGCAGCGTAGAAGGTAGAGGGGGAGAGCTGTTTTTT	CASSVEGRGGELFF
TRBJ1-6	TRBV6-5	TRBD1	-	TGTGCCAGCAGTAGGGACAGGGGGGAATCACCCCTCCACTTT	CASSRDRGESPLHF
TRBJ2-5	TRBV7-9	-	-	TGTGCCAGCAGCTCCCGGGCCCCGGGAGAAGAGACCCAGTACTTC	CASSSRAPGEETQYF
TRBJ2-1	TRBV13	TRBD2	-	TGTGCCAGCAGCTTATGGGGGACTAGCGGGGATGAGCAGTTCTTC	CASSLWGTSGDEQFF
TRBJ1-4	TRBV10-3	-	-	TGTGCCATCGGAGGGGAGACTAATGAAAAACTGTTTTTT	CAIGGETNEKLFF
TRBJ1-2	TRBV18	-	-	TGTGCCAGCTCGCCCAGCCCGGTGGGAGCTAACTATGGCTACACCTTC	CASSPSPVGANYGYTF
TRBJ1-6	TRBV19	-	-	TGTGCCAGTAGCCTCGGGGGATATAATTCACCCCTCCACTTT	CASSLGGYNSPLHF
TRBJ1-5	TRBV5-1	-	-	TGCGCCAGCAGCTTGGACATTAACCAGCCCCAGCATTTT	CASSLDINQPQHF
TRBJ2-3	TRBV18	TRBD2	-	TGTGCCAGCTCGTCGACTAGCCAGAGCACAGATACGCAGTATTTT	CASSSTSQSTDTQYF
TRBJ2-5	TRBV7-2	-	-	TGTGCCAGCAGCTTATGGCAGGGAGGAGGACGCGTGGAGACCCAGTACTTC	CASSLWQGGGRVETQYF
TRBJ2-2	TRBV5-1	TRBD1	-	TGCGCCAGCAGCATCGGGACAGGGGTTGGCACCGGGGAGCTGTTTTTT	CASSIGTGVGTGELFF
TRBJ1-2	TRBV5-1	-	-	TGCGCCAGCAGCTTGGCCAGGAACTATGGCTACACCTTC	CASSLARNYGYTF
TRBJ2-6	TRBV5-1	-	-	TGCGCCAGCAGCTTGCCGTCCTCTGGGGCCAACGTCCTGACTTTC	CASSLPSSGANVLTF
TRBJ1-1	TRBV9	-	-	TGTGCCAGCAGCGTAGATTTCGTCCTTATGAACACTGAAGCTTTCTTT	CASSVDFVLMNTEAFF
TRBJ1-6	TRBV5-4	-	-	TGTGCCAGCAGCTTGAAGTACGCACGGGGATCACCCCTCCACTTT	CASSLKYARGSPLHF
TRBJ2-5	TRBV30	TRBD2	-	TGTGCCGGGGAAAGGAGGCGGGGGGCCAAAGAGACCCAGTACTTC	CAGERRRGAKETQYF
TRBJ1-2	TRBV9	-	-	TGTGCCAGCAGCGTCACAGGTCCGCAAAACTATGGCTACACCTTC	CASSVTGPQNYGYTF
TRBJ2-5	TRBV4-1	TRBD2	-	TGCGCCAGCAGCCCCCCCACTAGCGGGGGCCAACGGTACCAAGAGACCCAGTACTTC	CASSPPTSGGQRYQETQYF
TRBJ2-1	TRBV7-9	TRBD1	-	TGTGCCAGCAGCTCACCGGGACAGGGGCATTTAAATGAGCAGTTCTTC	CASSSPGQGHLNEQFF
TRBJ1-5	TRBV28	-	-	TGTGCCAGCAGTTTACTAACTGAGCCTATTAGCAATCAGCCCCAGCATTTT	CASSLLTEPISNQPQHF
TRBJ2-3	TRBV7-2	-	-	TGTGCCAGCAGCTTAGGGGCTGGAACTAGCACAGATACGCAGTATTTT	CASSLGAGTSTDTQYF
TRBJ2-2	TRBV7-8	-	-	TGTGCCAGCAGCTTGGTGAACAGGGCCACCGGGGAGCTGTTTTTT	CASSLVNRATGELFF
TRBJ1-2	TRBV6-5	-	-	TGTGCCAGCAGTTACGCAGGGCCTGGGTATGGCTACACCTTC	CASSYAGPGYGYTF
TRBJ1-3	TRBV5-5	-	medium-sized	TGTGCCAGCAGCTTGGCAGATTACTCTGGAAACACCATATATTTT	CASSLADYSGNTIYF
TRBJ2-1	TRBV4-1	TRBD2	-	TGCGCCAGCAGCCCTCTCCTTAGCGGGGGGGCTTCCTACAATGAGCAGTTCTTC	CASSPLLSGGASYNEQFF
TRBJ1-6	TRBV6-4	TRBD1	few	TGTGCCAGCAGTGACTCGACAGGGGACGCTTCACCCCTCCACTTT	CASSDSTGDASPLHF
TRBJ1-5	TRBV19	TRBD1	once	TGTGCCAGTAGTTCCGGGACAGGGGGACTTCAGCCCCAGCATTTT	CASSSGTGGLQPQHF
TRBJ1-6	TRBV7-6	-	-	TGTGCCAGCAGCCGCTCCGCAGGGATAGGTAATTCACCCCTCCACTTT	CASSRSAGIGNSPLHF
TRBJ1-4	TRBV6-1	-	-	TGTGCCAGCAGTGGAGGAGGGATAGGTGAAAAACTGTTTTTT	CASSGGGIGEKLFF
TRBJ2-2	TRBV19	-	-	TGTGCCAGTAGTCTACGCGGGGTGCTCACCGGGGAGCTGTTTTTT	CASSLRGVLTGELFF
TRBJ2-1	TRBV5-4	-	-	TGTGCCAGCAGCTTGGGGGACTCCGGGGACAATGAGCAGTTCTTC	CASSLGDSGDNEQFF
TRBJ2-2	TRBV28	TRBD2	once	TGTGCCGGGAAAGGACTAGCGCCCGGGGAGCTGTTTTTT	CAGKGLAPGELFF
TRBJ2-3	TRBV25-1	TRBD2	-	TGTGCCAGCAGTGTATTTAGCGGGGGGATGGGAGATACGCAGTATTTT	CASSVFSGGMGDTQYF